Below, 23 T cell receptor beta chains from the same sample are listed, as sequenced in a study of cytomegalovirus exposure and HLA in healthy donors. In the PCR, 60 Vbeta and 13 Jbeta primers were used. Method: immunoSEQ multiplex PCR; TCRdb's copy keeps in-frame clones and lacks some. This sample has around 150,000 clones, with 70% to 80% found just once. The specimen sequenced was PBMCs. The receptors derive from a man in his fifties or sixties in good health and CMV-seropositive.

This chain joins TRBV5-8 and TRBJ1-5; weak D call: TRBD1 (5 bases). V shed 0 bases and J shed 0 bases, with 13 bases lying between them. This CDR3 contains 17 residues. Germline-derived CDR1 and CDR2 are SGHTS and YDEGEE. CDR3 nucleotides: TGTGCCAGCAGCTTGGGACTGGGGCCCTATAGCAATCAGCCCCAGCATTTT. It codes for CASSLGLGPYSNQPQHF.

This chain connects TRBV9 to TRBJ1-5; TRBD1 agrees at 10 bases. This CDR3 is 15 amino acids long. CDR1 and CDR2 (germline): SGDLS, YYNGEE. Losses at the gene ends were 2 bases for V and 1 base for J; bases not matched to a gene: 0. For the CDR3, the DNA is TGTGCCAGCAGCGTGGGACAGGGGAGCAATCAGCCCCAGCATTTT. Amino acids: CASSVGQGSNQPQHF. The full variable domain, in which reference TRBV9 and TRBJ1-5 provide the parts outside the CDR3, is DSGVTQTPKHLITATGQRVTLRCSPRSGDLSVYWYQQSLDQGLQFLIQYYNGEERAKGNILERFSAQQFPDLHSELNLSSLELGDSALYFCASSVGQGSNQPQHFGDGTRLSIL.

The chain joins TRBV7-2 to TRBJ2-1; 12 bases line up with TRBD2. V lost 2 bases to trimming and J lost 4 bases; unmatched junction nucleotides: 12. The CDR3 length is 19 residues. The germline V gene encodes CDR1 SGHTA and CDR2 FQGNSA. The CDR3 DNA reads as TGTGCCAGCAGCTTATTGGCTAGCGGGGGGGAAACACCATACAATGAGCAGTTCTTC. It codes for CASSLLASGGETPYNEQFF.

The chain employs TRBV23-1 and TRBJ1-2; D unresolved. TRBV23-1 is recorded as an ORF, its role being uncertain. CDR3 length: 17 amino acids. Trimming took off 0 bases at V and 0 bases at J, with 14 bases between the two ends. CDR3 nucleotides: TGCGCCAGCAGTCAATCGGAAAGCGACGGAGCTAACTATGGCTACACCTTC. Translated, it gives CASSQSESDGANYGYTF.

This clone has a handful of counts. The CDR3 loop reads CASSDRDRSSGANVLTF. The DNA for the CDR3 is TGTGCCAGCAGTGACCGGGACAGGTCTTCTGGGGCCAACGTCCTGACTTTC. The rearrangement joins TRBV25-1 to TRBJ2-6, with 8 bases lining up with TRBD1. In germline, CDR1 is MGHDK, CDR2 SYGVNS. This CDR3 is 17 amino acids long. The V and J ends lost 3 bases and 1 base, in that order; junction bases with no gene match: 5.

This clone showed up just once. This chain uses TRBV5-1 with TRBJ2-3; 7 bases are shared with TRBD2. The germline CDR1 and CDR2 sequences are SGHRS and YFSETQ. CDR3 length: 15 amino acids. Trimming cost V 4 bases and J 2 bases; bases outside gene matches: 7. The CDR3 sequence is CASSPSGDNTDTQYF. For the CDR3, the DNA is TGCGCCAGCAGCCCCAGCGGGGATAACACAGATACGCAGTATTTT.

This rearrangement joins TRBV4-1 to TRBJ2-7, with D possibly matching TRBD1 (5 bases). The CDR3 spans 15 residues. Germline V gene lookup returns CDR1 MGHRA and CDR2 YSYEKL. V lost 4 bases and J 0 bases, leaving 13 bases between the germline ends. The CDR3 protein is CASSLQDVNSYEQYF. The DNA of the CDR3 is TGCGCCAGCAGCCTACAGGACGTAAACTCCTACGAGCAGTACTTC.

This chain links TRBV10-2 with TRBJ2-3, with D possibly matching TRBD2 (6 bases). Germline lookup yields CDR1 WSHSY and CDR2 SAAADI. V was pared by 2 bases and J by 7 bases, with 13 bases between. The CDR3 sequence is 14 residues long. The CDR3 loop reads CASSEAGGAYTQYF. The CDR3 region has the DNA TGCGCCAGCAGTGAGGCAGGCGGGGCCTATACGCAGTATTTT.

The chain employs TRBV7-2 and TRBJ1-5, with D possibly TRBD1 on 6 matching bases. The CDR3 has 15 amino acids. CDR1 is SGHTA, CDR2 FQGNSA, per germline. The germline V and J ends were trimmed by 0 bases and 6 bases, with 12 bases remaining between them. The CDR3: CASSLAAGASQPQHF. The CDR3 DNA reads TGTGCCAGCAGCTTAGCTGCGGGGGCAAGTCAGCCCCAGCATTTT.

This clone was recorded a few times. The chain uses TRBV9 and TRBJ1-5; possibly TRBD1 for D (5 bases). The CDR3 runs 15 residues. Germline CDR1 is SGDLS and CDR2 is YYNGEE. V lost 0 bases and J lost 5, with 12 bases in between. This CDR3 is CASSVGQGSDQPQHF. The CDR3 DNA follows: TGTGCCAGCAGCGTAGGTCAGGGATCCGATCAGCCCCAGCATTTT. Full variable domain (outside the CDR3, taken from reference TRBV9 and TRBJ1-5): DSGVTQTPKHLITATGQRVTLRCSPRSGDLSVYWYQQSLDQGLQFLIQYYNGEERAKGNILERFSAQQFPDLHSELNLSSLELGDSALYFCASSVGQGSDQPQHFGDGTRLSIL.

The V gene is TRBV18, the J gene TRBJ1-2; 9 bases agree with TRBD1. This CDR3 has 16 residues. The germline gives CDR1 KGHSH, CDR2 LQKENI. Trimming removed 3 bases from V and 4 bases from J; junction bases left unmatched: 9. This CDR3 reads CASSPKTGTGLYGYTF. The CDR3 DNA follows: TGTGCCAGCTCACCTAAAACCGGGACAGGGCTCTATGGCTACACCTTC.

The chain carries TRBV7-9 and TRBJ1-3, with a weak D call TRBD1 (6 bases). Germline CDR1 SEHNR, CDR2 FQNEAQ (reference sequence). There are 14 residues in the CDR3. The V gene lost 5 bases and the J gene lost 8 bases, with 16 bases spanning the gap. The CDR3 spells CASSTSARGDTIYF. For the CDR3, the DNA is TGTGCCAGCAGCACGAGCGCCAGGGGAGACACCATATATTTT. Using reference TRBV7-9 and TRBJ1-3 for the parts outside the CDR3, the full variable domain is DTGVSQNPRHKITKRGQNVTFRCDPISEHNRLYWYRQTLGQGPEFLTYFQNEAQLEKSRLLSDRFSAERPKGSFSTLEIQRTEQGDSAMYLCASSTSARGDTIYFGEGSWLTVV.

This clone was picked up a small number of times. J is TRBJ2-7 and V is TRBV29-1, with no clear D. Trimming took off 7 bases at V and 5 bases at J, with 15 bases between the two ends. CDR1 is SQVTM and CDR2 is ANQGSEA in the germline V gene. CDR3 length: 12 residues. CDR3 residues: CSGRKPPNEQYF. CDR3 DNA: TGCAGCGGGAGAAAACCCCCCAACGAGCAGTACTTC.

The rearrangement links TRBV6-6 to TRBJ2-7; D is perhaps TRBD1 (6 bases). The CDR3 has 14 residues. V gave up 7 bases and J gave up 5 bases, with 18 bases separating them. Germline lookup yields CDR1 MNHNY and CDR2 SVGAGI (reference sequence). The CDR3 DNA sequence: TGTGCCAGCAACCCACAGGGAACTTGGAACGAGCAGTACTTC. It yields the protein CASNPQGTWNEQYF.

The J gene is TRBJ1-5, the V gene TRBV7-2, with 9 bases matching TRBD1. This CDR3 comprises 18 residues. Per the germline V gene, CDR1 is SGHTA and CDR2 is FQGNSA. V shed 1 base and J 0 bases; nucleotides not matched to a gene: 7. The CDR3 DNA is TGTGCCAGCAGCTTAGTCCCGGACAGGGGATATAGCAATCAGCCCCAGCATTTT. It is translated as CASSLVPDRGYSNQPQHF. The whole variable domain, filled in from reference TRBV7-2 and TRBJ1-5, reads GAGVSQSPSNKVTEKGKDVELRCDPISGHTALYWYRQSLGQGLEFLIYFQGNSAPDKSGLPSDRFSAERTGGSVSTLTIQRTQQEDSAVYLCASSLVPDRGYSNQPQHFGDGTRLSIL.

The chain links TRBV19 to TRBJ2-7, with D maybe TRBD2 (6 bases). V was cut by 7 bases and J by 7 bases, with 14 bases left in between. The CDR3 has 12 amino acids. Per the germline V gene, CDR1 is LNHDA and CDR2 is SQIVND (reference sequence). This chain's CDR3 is CASNGLSGEQYF. The DNA for the CDR3 is TGTGCCAGTAACGGACTATCGGGGGAGCAGTACTTC.

The chain is built from TRBV4-2 and TRBJ1-4; D is unclear. The CDR3 is 15 amino acids. Germline assignment: CDR1 LGHNA and CDR2 YNFKEQ. V was pared by 0 bases and J by 7 bases, with 12 bases between. DNA for the CDR3: TGTGCCAGCAGCCAAGAGGGAGGAAAGGTTGAAAAACTGTTTTTT. As protein: CASSQEGGKVEKLFF.

The V gene is TRBV5-8, the J gene TRBJ2-3; perhaps TRBD2 as D (5 bases). V was pared by 0 bases and J by 1 base, with 12 bases between. The germline V gene has CDR1 SGHTS and CDR2 YDEGEE. This CDR3 has 16 amino acids. The CDR3 nucleotides are TGTGCCAGCAGCTTGGGAATCGCGGGTCGCACAGATACGCAGTATTTT. Amino acids: CASSLGIAGRTDTQYF.

The rearrangement joins TRBV4-2 to TRBJ2-5; D is unclear. The better agreement between TRBJ2-7 and the DNA end casts doubt on the J call. The germline gives CDR1 LGHNA, CDR2 YNFKEQ. The CDR3 extends over 16 amino acids. This CDR3 reads CASSQDAYSTHYEQYF. The CDR3 DNA sequence: TGTGCCAGCAGCCAAGACGCGTACTCTACCCACTACGAGCAGTACTTC.

This clone occurred once. The chain employs TRBV10-3 and TRBJ1-1; 10 bases align to TRBD1. V was clipped by 8 bases and J by 3 bases; unmatched bases: 6. The CDR3 covers 14 residues. Per germline, CDR1 ENHRY and CDR2 SYGVKD. Here the CDR3 DNA reads TGTGCCATCGGGGCCGGGACAGGGGACACTGAAGCTTTCTTT. It is translated as CAIGAGTGDTEAFF.

V gene TRBV5-6 combines with J gene TRBJ1-2; tentatively, D is TRBD1 (6 bases). Trimming stripped 4 bases from V and 0 bases from J, with 10 bases between. The germline CDR1 and CDR2 sequences are SGHDT and YYEEEE. The CDR3 extends over 14 amino acids. The CDR3 loop is CASSRQATNYGYTF. The CDR3 DNA reads TGTGCCAGCAGCCGACAGGCCACTAACTATGGCTACACCTTC.

The chain couples TRBV6-4 to TRBJ2-1, with no clear D. Trimming removed 6 bases from V and 0 bases from J, with 12 bases in between. Per germline, CDR1 MRHNA and CDR2 SNTAGT. The CDR3 runs to 15 residues. This chain's CDR3 is CASSRESGSYNEQFF. As DNA, the CDR3 is TGTGCCAGCAGCCGAGAGTCGGGCTCCTACAATGAGCAGTTCTTC.

This clone was picked up one time. The chain carries TRBV30 and TRBJ2-7; 10 nucleotides match TRBD2. CDR3 length: 14 amino acids. Trimming at V came to 3 bases and at J to 5 bases, leaving 7 bases not matched to a gene. Germline CDR1 and CDR2: GTSNPN and SVGIG (reference sequence). CDR3 DNA sequence: TGTGCCTGGAGCGCACTAGCGGGGCTAGACGAGCAGTACTTC. It is translated as CAWSALAGLDEQYF.